This TCR beta chain was captured by sequencing in a study of shared clonotypes between healthy human individuals. Sorted-subset replicate PCR reactions were performed with around 200 ng DNA, corresponding to tens of thousands of T cell genomes. TCRdb keeps only in-frame clones here, not all; method: immunoSEQ multiplex PCR. The data show about 1 million clones, roughly 80% seen once. Per the germline V gene, CDR1 is MNHNY and CDR2 is SVGAGI (reference sequence). The ends were cut back, 1 base at V and 4 bases at J, with 13 bases in the middle. This CDR3 is built from 16 residues. The rearrangement uses TRBV6-6 and TRBJ2-2, with D perhaps matching TRBD2 (5 bases). The receptor's source is a man between 18 and 29 years old in good health. The sequenced sample was memory CD4+ T cells sorted from blood. Sample subset: CD45RA-negative fraction. CDR3: CASSYLEGPSTGELFF. The DNA for the CDR3 is TGTGCCAGCAGTTACTTAGAGGGTCCGAGCACCGGGGAGCTGTTTTTT.